Listed below are T cell receptor beta chains from one sample, sequenced in a study of blood T cell repertoires in COVID-19. The repertoire was sequenced with immunoSEQ multiplex PCR; TCRdb's copy has only in-frame clones and lacks some. Among 200,000 to 300,000 clones listed, over 90% were seen once. The sample was peripheral blood. Every receptor here comes from a man aged 25 to 45 with COVID-19, enrolled during active disease. Each CDR3 is given with its conserved first and last residue. A D gene is named only where the DNA matches it firmly. Some rows mark clone size as missing; the rest say once, few, many or name a class of expanded clone.

d_gene,j_gene,v_gene,abundance,CDR3aa,CDR3nt
NA,TRBJ1-2,TRBV11-2,once,CASSPPDAANYGYTF,TGTGCCAGCAGCCCCCCCGATGCGGCGAACTATGGCTACACCTTC
NA,TRBJ1-1,TRBV27,NA,CASSLRVGGYTEAFF,TGTGCCAGCAGTTTACGGGTCGGAGGTTACACTGAAGCTTTCTTT
NA,TRBJ2-1,TRBV12-3/TRBV12-4,NA,CASTSPHEQFF,TGTGCCAGCACCTCTCCCCATGAGCAGTTCTTC
NA,TRBJ1-2,TRBV24-1,NA,CATSERVHGYTF,TGTGCCACCAGTGAGAGGGTTCACGGCTACACCTTC
TRBD2,TRBJ2-5,TRBV7-9,NA,CASSLGGGLGETQYF,TGTGCCAGCAGCTTAGGCGGGGGGCTAGGAGAGACCCAGTACTTC
TRBD2,TRBJ2-7,TRBV18,NA,CASSRPSGGAFLEQYF,TGTGCCAGCTCACGCCCGAGCGGGGGGGCCTTTCTCGAGCAGTACTTC
TRBD1,TRBJ1-1,TRBV2,NA,CASSKDRGRHTEAFF,TGTGCCAGCAGTAAAGACAGGGGGCGTCACACTGAAGCTTTCTTT
NA,TRBJ1-6,TRBV5-1,once,CASSVRAGLNSPLHF,TGCGCCAGCAGCGTCAGAGCAGGGTTAAATTCACCCCTCCACTTT
NA,TRBJ2-7,TRBV5-4,NA,CASSFVKAGTYEQYF,TGTGCCAGCAGCTTCGTTAAGGCGGGTACCTACGAGCAGTACTTC
TRBD1,TRBJ1-5,TRBV5-3,NA,CARSPGQGWANQPQHF,TGTGCCAGAAGCCCGGGACAGGGATGGGCCAATCAGCCCCAGCATTTT
NA,TRBJ1-2,TRBV12-5,NA,CASGLFPGNYGYTF,TGTGCTAGTGGTTTGTTCCCGGGAAACTATGGCTACACCTTC
NA,TRBJ2-1,TRBV6-6,NA,CASSYVGRGRNEQFF,TGTGCCAGCAGTTACGTTGGTAGGGGTCGGAATGAGCAGTTCTTC
NA,TRBJ1-2,TRBV3-1/TRBV3-2,NA,CASSQHVLWGYTF,TGTGCCAGCAGCCAACATGTACTGTGGGGCTACACCTTC
NA,TRBJ1-4,TRBV27,once,CASGRTANEKLFF,TGTGCCAGCGGAAGGACAGCGAATGAAAAACTGTTTTTT
NA,TRBJ2-7,TRBV7-9,NA,CASSSVGGLAPYEQYF,TGTGCCAGCAGCTCAGTCGGTGGGCTAGCCCCCTACGAGCAGTACTTC
TRBD1,TRBJ1-5,TRBV19,NA,CASSRRQGGQPQHF,TGTGCCAGTAGTAGAAGACAGGGCGGTCAGCCCCAGCATTTT
TRBD1,TRBJ1-4,TRBV5-6,NA,CASSRQGADEKLFF,TGTGCCAGCAGCCGACAGGGGGCTGACGAAAAACTGTTTTTT
TRBD1,TRBJ1-1,TRBV25-1,NA,CASSDTALGQGAFF,TGTGCCAGCAGTGACACGGCCCTAGGACAGGGAGCTTTCTTT
NA,TRBJ1-2,TRBV27,NA,CASRNRAHGYTF,TGTGCCAGCAGAAACAGGGCGCATGGCTACACCTTC
NA,TRBJ2-7,TRBV6-5,NA,CASSRGYEQYF,TGTGCCAGCAGTCGGGGCTACGAGCAGTACTTC
NA,TRBJ1-6,TRBV19,NA,CASMRESSYNSPLHF,TGTGCCAGTATGCGGGAGAGCTCCTATAATTCACCCCTCCACTTT
TRBD1,TRBJ1-1,TRBV5-1,NA,CASSSTGDWVNTEAFF,TGCGCCAGCAGCTCAACAGGGGATTGGGTGAACACTGAAGCTTTCTTT
TRBD1,TRBJ1-5,TRBV6-1,NA,CASSENPTGGNQPQHF,TGTGCCAGCAGTGAAAATCCGACAGGGGGTAATCAGCCCCAGCATTTT
NA,TRBJ1-1,TRBV6-5,NA,CASSYSRGVAEAFF,TGTGCCAGCAGTTACTCCCGGGGGGTCGCTGAAGCTTTCTTT